A selection of T cell receptor beta chains follows, all from one sample in a study of shared clonotypes between healthy human individuals. Clones were sequenced by immunoSEQ multiplex PCR, and TCRdb holds only the in-frame ones, with some missing. The profile shows 900,000 to 1,200,000 clones, about 80% of them singletons. Sequences were obtained from memory CD4+ T cells from PBMCs. These TCRs come from a man aged 18 to 29 in good health. Some clones in this sample may be carry-over from other donors' samples. CDR3s include the opening cysteine and the closing phenylalanine or tryptophan. The D gene is left open where the match is weak. Clone sizes are given selectively: once, few, many, or a class where the clone is expanded.

j_gene: TRBJ2-1; abundance: .; v_gene: TRBV9; d_gene: TRBD1; CDR3nt: TGTGCCAGCAGCGCAAACAGGGGCTCCTACAATGAGCAGTTCTTC; CDR3aa: CASSANRGSYNEQFF
j_gene: TRBJ2-7; abundance: .; v_gene: TRBV11-3; d_gene: .; CDR3nt: TGTGCCAGCAGCCTCGGGACGGAGAGTGTGTACGAGCAGTACTTC; CDR3aa: CASSLGTESVYEQYF
j_gene: TRBJ1-1; abundance: few; v_gene: TRBV28; d_gene: .; CDR3nt: TGTGCCAGCAGCTGGGACACTGAAGCTTTCTTT; CDR3aa: CASSWDTEAFF
j_gene: TRBJ1-4; abundance: .; v_gene: TRBV15; d_gene: .; CDR3nt: TGTGCCACCAGCGTATGGGGGCAGGGAGGGGAAAAACTGTTTTTT; CDR3aa: CATSVWGQGGEKLFF
j_gene: TRBJ2-1; abundance: .; v_gene: TRBV2; d_gene: .; CDR3nt: TGTGCCAGCAGTGTGACTAGGGGGGGATACAATGAGCAGTTCTTC; CDR3aa: CASSVTRGGYNEQFF
j_gene: TRBJ2-7; abundance: .; v_gene: TRBV5-1; d_gene: .; CDR3nt: TGCGCCAGCAGCGAACCGGGGTCCTACGAGCAGTACTTC; CDR3aa: CASSEPGSYEQYF
j_gene: TRBJ1-1; abundance: few; v_gene: TRBV28; d_gene: TRBD1; CDR3nt: TGTGCCAGCAGTTTTCAGGGGGTGCGATCTTTCTTT; CDR3aa: CASSFQGVRSFF
j_gene: TRBJ2-7; abundance: .; v_gene: TRBV5-8; d_gene: TRBD1; CDR3nt: TGTGCCAGCAGCTGGACCGGGACAGGGGCCCCCTATCTGTACTTC; CDR3aa: CASSWTGTGAPYLYF
j_gene: TRBJ1-4; abundance: few; v_gene: TRBV12-5; d_gene: .; CDR3nt: TGTGCTAGTGGTTCCCTGATATCGGGGAATGAAAAACTGTTTTTT; CDR3aa: CASGSLISGNEKLFF
j_gene: TRBJ1-3; abundance: .; v_gene: TRBV6-6; d_gene: .; CDR3nt: TGTGCCAGCTTCCTACGAGGAAACACCATATATTTT; CDR3aa: CASFLRGNTIYF
j_gene: TRBJ2-7; abundance: .; v_gene: TRBV4-3; d_gene: .; CDR3nt: TGCGCCAGCAGCGAGTTAGTAAGTCGTCGCGGGAACTCCTACGAGCAGTACTTC; CDR3aa: CASSELVSRRGNSYEQYF
j_gene: TRBJ2-5; abundance: .; v_gene: TRBV7-8; d_gene: TRBD1; CDR3nt: TGTGCCAGCAGCTTAGCCCGGACAGGGGGCCAAGAGACCCAGTACTTC; CDR3aa: CASSLARTGGQETQYF
j_gene: TRBJ1-2; abundance: .; v_gene: TRBV7-8; d_gene: .; CDR3nt: TGTGCCAGCAGCTTAGATCGATTTGCCGGCTACACCTTC; CDR3aa: CASSLDRFAGYTF
j_gene: TRBJ2-3; abundance: .; v_gene: TRBV5-1; d_gene: TRBD2; CDR3nt: TGCGCCAGCAGCTTGGCTCTAGCGGGAGGAACCGGCACAGATACGCAGTATTTT; CDR3aa: CASSLALAGGTGTDTQYF
j_gene: TRBJ2-1; abundance: .; v_gene: TRBV4-2; d_gene: .; CDR3nt: TGTGCCAGCAGCCAAGACTGGGACCGGGACCCTCATCGGGATGAGCAGTTCTTC; CDR3aa: CASSQDWDRDPHRDEQFF
j_gene: TRBJ2-3; abundance: .; v_gene: TRBV2; d_gene: TRBD1; CDR3nt: TGTGCCAGCAGGGACAGGGATGATACGCAGTATTTT; CDR3aa: CASRDRDDTQYF
j_gene: TRBJ2-1; abundance: .; v_gene: TRBV2; d_gene: .; CDR3nt: TGTGCCAGCAGTGAGTATGAGCAGTTCTTC; CDR3aa: CASSEYEQFF
j_gene: TRBJ2-5; abundance: .; v_gene: TRBV25-1; d_gene: TRBD1; CDR3nt: TGTGCCAGCAGCGCGGGACAGGGCAGGCAAGAGACCCAGTACTTC; CDR3aa: CASSAGQGRQETQYF
j_gene: TRBJ2-3; abundance: .; v_gene: TRBV7-2; d_gene: .; CDR3nt: TGTGCCAGCAGCTTACGAAGCGGGTATAGCACAGATACGCAGTATTTT; CDR3aa: CASSLRSGYSTDTQYF
j_gene: TRBJ2-7; abundance: few; v_gene: TRBV15; d_gene: TRBD1; CDR3nt: TGTGCCACCAGCACCCGACAGGGAAGCGAGCAGTACTTC; CDR3aa: CATSTRQGSEQYF
j_gene: TRBJ1-2; abundance: .; v_gene: TRBV12-5; d_gene: .; CDR3nt: TGTGCTAGTGGTTTGGTACCGGGGGGAGGCTACACCTTC; CDR3aa: CASGLVPGGGYTF
j_gene: TRBJ2-7; abundance: .; v_gene: TRBV28; d_gene: TRBD1; CDR3nt: TGTGCCAGCACCATAAGACCGGGACAGGGGGCGGCTAGCGGAACCTACGAGCAGTACTTC; CDR3aa: CASTIRPGQGAASGTYEQYF
j_gene: TRBJ1-5; abundance: .; v_gene: TRBV6-1; d_gene: .; CDR3nt: TGTGCCACGGGGGATCTATGGGGCAATCAGCCCCAGCATTTT; CDR3aa: CATGDLWGNQPQHF
j_gene: TRBJ1-2; abundance: .; v_gene: TRBV5-1; d_gene: .; CDR3nt: TGCGCCAGCAGCTTGGATTGGGGTCGCGGCTACACCTTC; CDR3aa: CASSLDWGRGYTF
j_gene: TRBJ1-5; abundance: once; v_gene: TRBV2; d_gene: .; CDR3nt: TGTGCCAGCAGCGCCGAAGGAGGCAATCAGCCCCAGCATTTT; CDR3aa: CASSAEGGNQPQHF
j_gene: TRBJ2-6; abundance: .; v_gene: TRBV5-4; d_gene: TRBD1; CDR3nt: TGTGCCAGCAGGTCGACACAGGGGTTGGTCGCTGGGGCCAACGTCCTGACTTTC; CDR3aa: CASRSTQGLVAGANVLTF
j_gene: TRBJ1-3; abundance: many; v_gene: TRBV9; d_gene: .; CDR3nt: TGTGCCAGCAGCGTAGGTCACATATCTGGAAACACCATATATTTT; CDR3aa: CASSVGHISGNTIYF
j_gene: TRBJ2-3; abundance: .; v_gene: TRBV7-9; d_gene: TRBD2; CDR3nt: TGTGCCAGCAGCTTAGCTGGGGACTACAACCCTACGCAGTATTTT; CDR3aa: CASSLAGDYNPTQYF
j_gene: TRBJ1-1; abundance: many; v_gene: TRBV6-1; d_gene: .; CDR3nt: TGTGCCAGCAGGTTGTCTTCGGCTGAAGCTTTCTTT; CDR3aa: CASRLSSAEAFF
j_gene: TRBJ2-2; abundance: .; v_gene: TRBV28; d_gene: .; CDR3nt: TGTGCCAGCAGGGTCCCGCAGACGAACACCGGGGAGCTGTTTTTT; CDR3aa: CASRVPQTNTGELFF
j_gene: TRBJ2-7; abundance: once; v_gene: TRBV11-3; d_gene: .; CDR3nt: TGTGCCAGCAGCTTGGGGGGTGACTCCTACGAGCAGTACTTC; CDR3aa: CASSLGGDSYEQYF
j_gene: TRBJ2-5; abundance: .; v_gene: TRBV5-6; d_gene: TRBD2; CDR3nt: TGTGCCAGCAGCTTGGGACGCGGGGGAGAGACCCAGTACTTC; CDR3aa: CASSLGRGGETQYF
j_gene: TRBJ2-7; abundance: .; v_gene: TRBV9; d_gene: TRBD1; CDR3nt: TGTGCCAGCAGCCGGGGACAGGGGTACTACGAGCAGTACTTC; CDR3aa: CASSRGQGYYEQYF
j_gene: TRBJ1-2; abundance: .; v_gene: TRBV7-2; d_gene: .; CDR3nt: TGTGCCAGCAGCTGGGCCCAGGGCCCCGACGGCTACACCTTC; CDR3aa: CASSWAQGPDGYTF
j_gene: TRBJ1-1; abundance: .; v_gene: TRBV18; d_gene: .; CDR3nt: TGTGCCAGCTCACCGTCCGTGGTCCCGGGAGAAGCTTTCTTT; CDR3aa: CASSPSVVPGEAFF
j_gene: TRBJ1-2; abundance: few; v_gene: TRBV7-2; d_gene: .; CDR3nt: TGTGCCAGCAGCGATAGCGGCCAGGGCTACACCTTC; CDR3aa: CASSDSGQGYTF
j_gene: TRBJ1-3; abundance: .; v_gene: TRBV13; d_gene: .; CDR3nt: TGTGCCAGCTCTCATAGGGCTGGAAACACCATATATTTT; CDR3aa: CASSHRAGNTIYF
j_gene: TRBJ2-2; abundance: few; v_gene: TRBV19; d_gene: .; CDR3nt: TGTGCCAGTCGGAAAGGGGGAACCGGGGAGCTGTTTTTT; CDR3aa: CASRKGGTGELFF
j_gene: TRBJ2-5; abundance: .; v_gene: TRBV27; d_gene: .; CDR3nt: TGTGCCAGCAGTACCGGGGGGACCCAGTACTTC; CDR3aa: CASSTGGTQYF
j_gene: TRBJ1-1; abundance: few; v_gene: TRBV2; d_gene: TRBD1; CDR3nt: TGTGCCAGCCGTAGACAGGGTATGAACACTGAAGCTTTCTTT; CDR3aa: CASRRQGMNTEAFF
j_gene: TRBJ1-4; abundance: .; v_gene: TRBV30; d_gene: .; CDR3nt: TGTGCCTGGAGTATCGGGCCCCCTGAAAAACTGTTTTTT; CDR3aa: CAWSIGPPEKLFF
j_gene: TRBJ2-7; abundance: .; v_gene: TRBV28; d_gene: TRBD2; CDR3nt: TGTGCCAGCAGTTTAGGGCTAGCGGGAGTCGACGAGCAGTACTTC; CDR3aa: CASSLGLAGVDEQYF
j_gene: TRBJ1-4; abundance: .; v_gene: TRBV18; d_gene: TRBD1; CDR3nt: TGTGCCAGCTCACCGACAGGGCTTGCTAATGAAAAACTGTTTTTT; CDR3aa: CASSPTGLANEKLFF
j_gene: TRBJ1-2; abundance: .; v_gene: TRBV4-1; d_gene: TRBD1; CDR3nt: TGCGCCAGCAGCCCCGCGACAGGGGTTGGCTACACCTTC; CDR3aa: CASSPATGVGYTF
j_gene: TRBJ2-7; abundance: .; v_gene: TRBV6-5; d_gene: .; CDR3nt: TGTGCCAGCAGTTATACAGGGAGCTCCTACGAGCAGTACTTC; CDR3aa: CASSYTGSSYEQYF
j_gene: TRBJ1-3; abundance: few; v_gene: TRBV5-1; d_gene: .; CDR3nt: TGCGCCAGCAGCTTGGATTCATCGAGCTCTGGAAACACCATATATTTT; CDR3aa: CASSLDSSSSGNTIYF